This TCR beta chain was identified during a study of regulatory T cells in long-lasting Graves disease. Study details: Persistence in Graves' disease required over 5 years of antithyroid drugs plus positive TSH receptor antibodies.

The time point here: persistent/refractory GD, antithyroid drugs over 5 years with positive TRAb. With RNA extracted from PBMCs as input, the TCR library was made. An endocrinology department in Xi'an, China, supplied the patients. This clonotype was counted at least ten times. Its antigen is unidentified. Study findings and constraints: TCR diversity was lower in persistent Graves' patients (versus newly diagnosed ones).

The authors built TCR beta libraries using iRepertoire HTBI primers and Arm-PCR of CDR3 regions. TCRdb fed the multiplex PCR reads into MiXCR, producing one record per CDR3 protein. The sample holds approximately 470,000 distinct CDR3 sequences; 20% are singletons and the top ten take over 7.5%. The CDR3 length is 16 residues. Trimming took 3 bases from V and 4 from J; bases not matched to a gene: 8. Per germline, CDR1 LNHDA and CDR2 SQIVND (reference sequence). The chain links TRBV19 to TRBJ1-1; 10 bases are a match to TRBD1. The TCR comes from a female donor with Graves disease. The sample was peripheral blood mononuclear cells (PBMCs), taken when the disease was refractory, from a patient treated with antithyroid drugs. The chain's CDR3 is CASSMTGTGVFTEAFF. In nucleotides, the CDR3 is TGTGCCAGTAGTATGACCGGGACAGGGGTGTTCACTGAAGCTTTCTTT. Supplemented by reference TRBV19 and TRBJ1-1, the full variable domain reads DGGITQSPKYLFRKEGQNVTLSCEQNLNHDAMYWYRQDPGQGLRLIYYSQIVNDFQKGDIAEGYSVSREKKESFPLTVTSAQKNPTAFYLCASSMTGTGVFTEAFFGQGTRLTVV.